These T cell receptor beta chains were read from a single sample in a study of beta chain features in type 1 diabetes. Profiled with immunoSEQ multiplex PCR; TCRdb holds only in-frame clones, not every one. The data contain 300,000 to 450,000 clones, around 20% of them singletons. Input material: naive CD4+ T cells from blood. Every receptor here comes from a woman aged 18-29 years in good health. Each CDR3 is given with its conserved first and last residue. Each record gives: J gene, clone size, D gene, V gene, CDR3 protein, CDR3 DNA. The D gene is left open where the match is weak. The listing skips clone size in some rows; elsewhere it reads once, few, many or a size class.

J gene: TRBJ2-5; clone size: few; D gene: NA; V gene: TRBV5-4; CDR3 protein: CASNEEGGQETQYF; CDR3 DNA: TGTGCCAGCAACGAGGAGGGGGGGCAAGAGACCCAGTACTTC
J gene: TRBJ1-2; clone size: NA; D gene: TRBD1; V gene: TRBV5-6; CDR3 protein: CASSLEEFTGAINYGYTF; CDR3 DNA: TGTGCCAGCAGCCTAGAGGAATTCACAGGGGCTATTAACTATGGCTACACCTTC
J gene: TRBJ2-7; clone size: NA; D gene: TRBD2; V gene: TRBV5-1; CDR3 protein: CASSLVVGGSYEQYF; CDR3 DNA: TGCGCCAGCAGCTTGGTGGTGGGAGGGTCCTACGAGCAGTACTTC
J gene: TRBJ1-1; clone size: NA; D gene: NA; V gene: TRBV7-3; CDR3 protein: CASSPGGNTEAFF; CDR3 DNA: TGTGCCAGCAGCCCCGGGGGGAACACTGAAGCTTTCTTT
J gene: TRBJ1-2; clone size: few; D gene: NA; V gene: TRBV6-5; CDR3 protein: CASSYDGGNYGYTF; CDR3 DNA: TGTGCCAGCAGTTACGACGGGGGAAACTATGGCTACACCTTC
J gene: TRBJ2-7; clone size: NA; D gene: NA; V gene: TRBV7-9; CDR3 protein: CASSLAMGRQEEGYEQYF; CDR3 DNA: TGTGCCAGCAGCTTAGCGATGGGACGACAGGAAGAGGGGTACGAGCAGTACTTC
J gene: TRBJ1-4; clone size: NA; D gene: NA; V gene: TRBV7-2; CDR3 protein: CASSLPPGYLEGNEKLFF; CDR3 DNA: TGTGCCAGCAGCTTACCCCCAGGCTACCTTGAGGGTAATGAAAAACTGTTTTTT
J gene: TRBJ1-2; clone size: NA; D gene: TRBD1; V gene: TRBV4-1; CDR3 protein: CASSQDTGGAFYGYTF; CDR3 DNA: TGCGCCAGCAGCCAAGATACAGGGGGCGCATTCTATGGCTACACCTTC
J gene: TRBJ1-1; clone size: few; D gene: NA; V gene: TRBV5-4; CDR3 protein: CASSLQGSGTEAFF; CDR3 DNA: TGTGCCAGCAGCTTGCAGGGATCCGGCACTGAAGCTTTCTTT
J gene: TRBJ1-2; clone size: few; D gene: TRBD1; V gene: TRBV30; CDR3 protein: CAWTRTGRMEDYGYTF; CDR3 DNA: TGTGCCTGGACGCGGACAGGGAGGATGGAGGACTATGGCTACACCTTC